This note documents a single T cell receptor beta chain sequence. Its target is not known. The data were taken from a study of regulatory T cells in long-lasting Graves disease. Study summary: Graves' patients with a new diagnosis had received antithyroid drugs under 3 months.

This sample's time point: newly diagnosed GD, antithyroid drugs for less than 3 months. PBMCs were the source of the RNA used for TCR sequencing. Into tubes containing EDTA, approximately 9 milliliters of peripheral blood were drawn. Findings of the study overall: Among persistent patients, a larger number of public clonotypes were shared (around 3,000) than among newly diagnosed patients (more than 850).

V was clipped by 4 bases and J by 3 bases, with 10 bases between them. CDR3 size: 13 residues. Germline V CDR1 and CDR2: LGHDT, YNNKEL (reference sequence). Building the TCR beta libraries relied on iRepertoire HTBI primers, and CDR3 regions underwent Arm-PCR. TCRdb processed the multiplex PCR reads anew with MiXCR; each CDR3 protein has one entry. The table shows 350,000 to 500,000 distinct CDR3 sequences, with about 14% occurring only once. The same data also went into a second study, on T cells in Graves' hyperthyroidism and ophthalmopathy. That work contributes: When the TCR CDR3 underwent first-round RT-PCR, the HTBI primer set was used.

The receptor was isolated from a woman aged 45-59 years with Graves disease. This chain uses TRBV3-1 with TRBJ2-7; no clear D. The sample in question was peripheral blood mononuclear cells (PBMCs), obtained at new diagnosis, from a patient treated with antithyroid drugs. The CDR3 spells CASSPYPGYEQYF. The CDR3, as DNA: TGTGCCAGCAGCCCATACCCGGGCTACGAGCAGTACTTC.